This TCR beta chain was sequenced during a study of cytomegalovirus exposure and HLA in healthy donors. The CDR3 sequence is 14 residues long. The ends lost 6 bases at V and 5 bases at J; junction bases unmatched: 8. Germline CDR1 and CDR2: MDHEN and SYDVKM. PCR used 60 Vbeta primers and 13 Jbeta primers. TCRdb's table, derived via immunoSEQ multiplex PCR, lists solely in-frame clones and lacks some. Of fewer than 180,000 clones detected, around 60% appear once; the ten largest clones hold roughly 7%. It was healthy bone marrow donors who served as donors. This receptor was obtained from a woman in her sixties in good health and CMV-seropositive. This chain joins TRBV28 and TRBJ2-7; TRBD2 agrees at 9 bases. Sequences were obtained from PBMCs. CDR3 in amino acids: CASSISGRSDEQYF. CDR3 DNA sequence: TGTGCCAGCAGCATTAGCGGGAGAAGCGACGAGCAGTACTTC. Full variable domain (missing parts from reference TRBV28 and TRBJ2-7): DVKVTQSSRYLVKRTGEKVFLECVQDMDHENMFWYRQDPGLGLRLIYFSYDVKMKEKGDIPEGYSVSREKKERFSLILESASTNQTSMYLCASSISGRSDEQYFGPGTRLTVT.